These 14 T cell receptor beta chains came from one sample sequenced in a study of regulatory T cells in long-lasting Graves disease. Indicated time point: newly diagnosed GD, antithyroid drugs for less than 3 months. RNA from PBMCs was the source of the TCR library. To make TCR beta libraries, researchers used iRepertoire HTBI primers and Arm-PCR of CDR3 regions. One entry per CDR3 protein results from TCRdb running MiXCR on the multiplex PCR reads. The sample holds 450,000 to 650,000 distinct CDR3 sequences; more than 15% are singletons and the top ten take more than 20%. These same records also appear under a second study, on T cells in Graves' hyperthyroidism and ophthalmopathy.

The sample in question was peripheral blood mononuclear cells (PBMCs), obtained at new diagnosis, from a patient treated with antithyroid drugs. Receptors originate from a woman in her forties or fifties with Graves disease.

There are a few counts of this clonotype. The chain employs TRBV5-1 and TRBJ2-6; no clear D gene. The CDR3 contains 15 residues. Per germline, CDR1 SGHRS and CDR2 YFSETQ. Trimming left V 0 bases short and J 0 bases short, with 4 bases between. As DNA, the CDR3 is TGCGCCAGCAGCTTGGAGAACTCTGGGGCCAACGTCCTGACTTTC. Protein product: CASSLENSGANVLTF.

This clonotype was counted at least ten times. This chain links TRBV5-5 with TRBJ1-2; perhaps TRBD1 as D (5 bases). Germline-derived CDR1 and CDR2 are SGHKS and YYEKEE (reference sequence). The length of the CDR3 is 14 residues. Trimming cost V 0 bases and J 8 bases, with 14 bases left between them. CDR3 region: CASSLATGTAGYTF. The CDR3 DNA reads TGTGCCAGCAGCTTGGCGACCGGGACGGCGGGCTACACCTTC.

The sample holds many counts of this clonotype. The gene calls are TRBV2 and TRBJ1-1; D uncertain. V shed 4 bases and J shed 1 base, with 13 bases lying between them. This CDR3 is 15 amino acids long. Germline-derived CDR1 and CDR2 are SNHLY and FYNNEI. The CDR3 region has the DNA TGTGCCAGCAGTGTTGATTCGTGGGAGAACACTGAAGCTTTCTTT. Translation gives CASSVDSWENTEAFF.

In its sample, this clonotype was seen many times. The V call is TRBV6-1, the J call TRBJ2-6; D not certain. The CDR3 spans 16 residues. CDR1 is MNHNS, CDR2 SASEGT, per germline. The V end was cut by 4 bases, the J end by 2 bases, with 12 bases between. As DNA, the CDR3 is TGTGCCAGCAGTGGAGCCCCCAGGACTGGGGCCAACGTCCTGACTTTC. It is translated as CASSGAPRTGANVLTF.

This clonotype was observed at least ten times. The chain is built from TRBV4-1 and TRBJ1-1; 8 bases map to TRBD1. This CDR3 contains 14 residues. The trim removed 4 bases at V and 7 bases at J, leaving 8 bases unmatched. CDR1 and CDR2 from the germline V gene are MGHRA and YSYEKL. The CDR3 DNA sequence: TGCGCCAGCAGCCGCGACAGGGGCGAGAGTGAAGCTTTCTTT. It translates to CASSRDRGESEAFF.

The V call is TRBV3-1, the J call TRBJ1-1, with D perhaps matching TRBD1 (6 bases). CDR1 and CDR2 from the germline V gene are LGHDT and YNNKEL (reference sequence). The CDR3 loop spans 15 amino acids. Between the trimmed V and J ends, which lost 1 base and 1 base, there was a span of 10 bases. The CDR3 nucleotides are TGTGCCAGCAGCCAAGCGGGGGCGGGGAACACTGAAGCTTTCTTT. It encodes CASSQAGAGNTEAFF.

This clonotype was seen many times. Germline and junction disagree at one end, which may indicate a read error. The gene calls are TRBV11-2 and TRBJ1-2; D is perhaps TRBD1 (6 bases). The CDR3 totals 13 residues. Germline loops: CDR1 SGHAT, CDR2 FQNNGV. CDR3 amino acids: CASSPDRTYGYTF. The CDR3 DNA sequence: TGCGCCAGCAGTCCAGACAGGACCTATGGCTACACCTTC.

A word on this clonotype: Being one base from a much bigger clone, this may be a read error. This sequence joins TRBV19 and TRBJ1-1; D call uncertain. In germline, CDR1 is LNHDA, CDR2 SQIVND (reference sequence). Deletions cut 5 bases from V and 6 bases from J, with 16 bases between. CDR3 length equals 14 residues. The CDR3 nucleotides are TGTGCCAGTAGTCCCGGACGGTACAACGCTGAAGCTTTCTTT. Residues: CASSPGRYNAEAFF. The whole variable domain, remainder taken from reference TRBV19 and TRBJ1-1, is DGGITQSPKYLFRKEGQNVTLSCEQNLNHDAMYWYRQDPGQGLRLIYYSQIVNDFQKGDIAEGYSVSREKKESFPLTVTSAQKNPTAFYLCASSPGRYNAEAFFGQGTRLTVV.

The rearrangement joins TRBV7-2 to TRBJ2-4; possibly TRBD1 or TRBD2 for D (5 bases each). The ends were cut back, 5 bases at V and 8 bases at J, with 19 bases in the middle. The CDR3 runs 15 residues. CDR1 SGHTA and CDR2 FQGNSA come from the germline V gene. CDR3 DNA: TGTGCCAGCAGCCGAACCGGGACCCGAGGTGACATTCAGTACTTC. Amino acid sequence: CASSRTGTRGDIQYF. The whole variable domain, filled in from reference TRBV7-2 and TRBJ2-4, reads GAGVSQSPSNKVTEKGKDVELRCDPISGHTALYWYRQSLGQGLEFLIYFQGNSAPDKSGLPSDRFSAERTGGSVSTLTIQRTQQEDSAVYLCASSRTGTRGDIQYFGAGTRLSVL.

The table lists this clonotype with many counts. This chain connects TRBV13 to TRBJ1-5; D is possibly TRBD1 (5 bases). Per the germline V gene, CDR1 is PRHDT and CDR2 is FYEKMQ (reference sequence). The V gene lost 5 bases and the J gene lost 5 bases, with 10 bases spanning the gap. The CDR3 consists of 13 residues. The CDR3 coding sequence is TGTGCCAGCAGCGAGGGGACGGATCAGCCCCAGCATTTT. This sequence encodes CASSEGTDQPQHF. Full variable domain (missing parts from reference TRBV13 and TRBJ1-5): AAGVIQSPRHLIKEKRETATLKCYPIPRHDTVYWYQQGPGQDPQFLISFYEKMQSDKGSIPDRFSAQQFSDYHSELNMSSLELGDSALYFCASSEGTDQPQHFGDGTRLSIL.

The table lists this clonotype with many counts. The V and J genes are TRBV30 and TRBJ1-2; D may be TRBD1 (6 bases). This CDR3 region has 13 residues. CDR1 GTSNPN and CDR2 SVGIG come from the germline V gene (reference sequence). V was clipped by 0 bases and J by 8 bases, with 13 bases between them. CDR3 protein: CAWSVEAGDGYTF. The CDR3 DNA sequence: TGTGCCTGGAGTGTAGAGGCAGGGGACGGCTACACCTTC.

A note on this clonotype: This likely traces to a read error, being one base from a far larger clone. V usage is TRBV28 and J usage is TRBJ2-7; the match to TRBD2 covers 10 bases. The CDR3 loop spans 15 amino acids. V trimming: 6 bases; J trimming: 7 bases; junction bases outside the gene matches: 12. Germline V lookup: CDR1 MDHEN, CDR2 SYDVKM. CDR3 sequence: CASRGTSGTYNEQYF. DNA for the CDR3: TGTGCCAGCAGGGGCACTAGCGGGACCTACAATGAGCAGTACTTC.

Many counts were recorded for this clonotype. The V and J genes are TRBV30 and TRBJ2-2; D uncertain. With 0 bases removed from V and 7 bases from J, the gap between germline ends came to 3 bases. The CDR3 spans 11 residues. CDR1 is GTSNPN, CDR2 SVGIG, per germline (reference sequence). CDR3 DNA sequence: TGTGCCTGGAGTGTACACGGGGAGCTGTTTTTT. It yields the protein CAWSVHGELFF.

This clonotype was detected ten times or more. The V call is TRBV28, the J call TRBJ1-1; weak D call: TRBD1 (6 bases). Germline V gene data show CDR1 as MDHEN and CDR2 as SYDVKM. V shed 6 bases and J shed 5 bases, with 16 bases lying between them. The CDR3 is 14 amino acids. The CDR3 bases are TGTGCCAGCAGGGTACGGGGGGCAAGGACTGAAGCTTTCTTT. This sequence encodes CASRVRGARTEAFF.